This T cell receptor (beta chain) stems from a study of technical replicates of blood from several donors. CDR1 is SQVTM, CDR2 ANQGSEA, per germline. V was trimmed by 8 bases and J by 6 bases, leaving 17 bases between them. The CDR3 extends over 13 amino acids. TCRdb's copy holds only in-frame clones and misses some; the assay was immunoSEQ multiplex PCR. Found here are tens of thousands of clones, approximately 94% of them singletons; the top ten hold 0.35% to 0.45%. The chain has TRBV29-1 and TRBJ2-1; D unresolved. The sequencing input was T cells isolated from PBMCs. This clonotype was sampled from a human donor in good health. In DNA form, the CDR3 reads TGCAGCCTGCAGCGCTCATCCCTCAATGAGCAGTTCTTC. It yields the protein CSLQRSSLNEQFF.